Listed here are 9 T cell receptor beta chains from one sample, sequenced in a study of radiotherapy plus CTLA-4 blockade in lung cancer. TCRdb keeps only in-frame clones here, not all; method: immunoSEQ multiplex PCR. The profile covers roughly 53,000 clones, with roughly 80% appearing a single time and 2.5% to 4% taken by the ten largest. The sample was peripheral blood, taken from a patient treated with radiotherapy plus ipilimumab. These receptors all come from a human donor with non-small cell lung cancer who had a partial response to radiotherapy plus ipilimumab.

This rearrangement joins TRBV5-1 to TRBJ2-5; 7 nucleotides align to TRBD2. CDR3 length: 13 residues. In germline, CDR1 is SGHRS, CDR2 YFSETQ. Unmatched junction bases numbered 7, after V lost 2 bases and J lost 9 bases. CDR3 sequence (DNA): TGCGCCAGCAGCTTTAAGCGGGGTGAGGCCCAGTACTTC. Amino acids: CASSFKRGEAQYF.

This clone has only one observation. The chain couples TRBV2 to TRBJ1-5; tentatively, D is TRBD1 (5 bases). Germline V CDR1 and CDR2: SNHLY, FYNNEI. The CDR3 spans 15 residues. V lost 8 bases and J lost 0, with 14 bases in between. CDR3 nucleotide sequence: TGTGCCAGCGGCGGTAGGGGATATAGCAATCAGCCCCAGCATTTT. It is translated as CASGGRGYSNQPQHF.

The rearrangement joins TRBV29-1 to TRBJ1-1, with D perhaps TRBD1 (6 bases). V dropped 3 bases and J dropped 4 bases, with 12 bases sitting between them. Germline CDR1 is SQVTM and CDR2 is ANQGSEA. The CDR3 totals 13 residues. CDR3 DNA: TGCAGCGTTGACGAGGGGGATGGCACTGAAGCTTTCTTT. Its translation is CSVDEGDGTEAFF.

The CDR3, as DNA: TGTGCCAGCAGTGAACTCCCCCCGGTCGAGTACGAGCAGTACTTC. Its protein is CASSELPPVEYEQYF. The rearrangement uses TRBV2 and TRBJ2-7; D remains ambiguous. CDR1 and CDR2 (germline): SNHLY, FYNNEI. The CDR3 contains 15 residues. Trimming took 2 bases from V and 4 from J, leaving 15 bases between them.

This chain links TRBV7-9 with TRBJ2-6, with a weak D call TRBD2 (6 bases). The ends were cut back, 5 bases at V and 0 bases at J, with 14 bases in the middle. This CDR3 region has 17 residues. Germline assignment: CDR1 SEHNR and CDR2 FQNEAQ (reference sequence). The CDR3 bases are TGTGCCAGCAGCGCCGCAGGGAGGATCTCTGGGGCCAACGTCCTGACTTTC. Translating it yields CASSAAGRISGANVLTF.

The V gene is TRBV4-1, the J gene TRBJ2-1, with 7 bases identical to TRBD1. Unmatched junction bases numbered 8, after V lost 5 bases and J lost 1 base. Germline V gene sequence: CDR1 MGHRA, CDR2 YSYEKL. This CDR3 is 16 amino acids long. CDR3 nucleotide sequence: TGCGCCAGCAGCGAGGGACAGACTTTATCCTACAATGAGCAGTTCTTC. Protein: CASSEGQTLSYNEQFF.

The chain employs TRBV6-6 and TRBJ1-2; TRBD1 agrees at 9 bases. In germline, CDR1 is MNHNY, CDR2 SVGAGI (reference sequence). The junction had 5 bases not matched to a gene; V was cut back by 5 bases and J by 1 base. This CDR3 spans 15 amino acids. CDR3 DNA sequence: TGTGCCAGCAGTCCTCGACAGGGGGTTAACTATGGCTACACCTTC. This gives the protein CASSPRQGVNYGYTF.

The chain couples TRBV6-5 to TRBJ1-1, with TRBD1 identical over 8 bases. Germline assignment: CDR1 MNHEY and CDR2 SVGAGI. With V trimmed by 6 bases and J by 8 bases, 2 bases remained unmatched. The CDR3 length is 11 residues. The CDR3 protein is CASRRQGEAFF. The CDR3 DNA reads TGTGCCAGCAGAAGACAGGGGGAAGCTTTCTTT.

The chain combines TRBV20-1 with TRBJ1-1, with TRBD1 as a possible D gene (6 bases). The CDR3 is 11 amino acids. Germline CDR1 reads DFQATT; CDR2 reads SNEGSKA (reference sequence). Trimming removed 5 bases from V and 6 bases from J, with 10 bases in between. This CDR3 is CSARGGAEAFF. The CDR3 coding sequence is TGCAGTGCTCGAGGGGGGGCTGAAGCTTTCTTT.